The 11 T cell receptor beta chains presented below share a single source sample, sequenced in a study of blood T cell repertoires in COVID-19. The method was immunoSEQ multiplex PCR; TCRdb's version includes in-frame clones alone and lacks a portion of them. This sample has more than 100,000 clones, with about 86% found just once. The specimen sequenced was peripheral blood. These receptors all stem from a woman aged 50 to 65 with acute or convalescent COVID-19.

Details on this clone: Mismatch with germline at one junction end may stem from a read error. The chain joins TRBV6-6 to TRBJ1-4, with 10 bases lining up with TRBD1. The CDR3 is 15 amino acids. From germline, CDR1 is MNHNY and CDR2 SVGAGI (reference sequence). The CDR3 loop is CASSNSGTGVEKLFF. As DNA, the CDR3 is TGTGCCAGCAGTAACTCCGGGACAGGGGTAGAAAAACTGTTTTTT.

The V gene is TRBV4-1, the J gene TRBJ2-7; 15 bases match TRBD2. The length of the CDR3 is 18 residues. With V trimmed by 4 bases and J by 5 bases, 12 bases remained unmatched. The germline V gene has CDR1 MGHRA and CDR2 YSYEKL. The CDR3 nucleotides read TGCGCCAGCAGCCCTAGGGGGACTAGCGGGGGGACTCTTAACGAGCAGTACTTC. Translation: CASSPRGTSGGTLNEQYF.

V usage is TRBV4-1 and J usage is TRBJ1-1; D call uncertain. Trimming left V 5 bases short and J 0 bases short, with 10 bases between. The V gene's germline CDR1 is MGHRA and CDR2 YSYEKL. The CDR3 sequence is 14 residues long. The CDR3 is CASSAQTLNTEAFF. In DNA, the CDR3 is TGCGCCAGCAGCGCACAGACATTGAACACTGAAGCTTTCTTT.

This clone has just a few counts. The rearrangement links TRBV28 to TRBJ1-1, with 8 nucleotides matching TRBD1. The CDR3 totals 15 residues. Germline V CDR1 and CDR2: MDHEN, SYDVKM. V was pared by 3 bases and J by 3 bases, with 6 bases of the junction left unmatched. CDR3 bases: TGTGCCAGCAGTTTCCCCTTGGACAGGGACACTGAAGCTTTCTTT. This gives the protein CASSFPLDRDTEAFF.

This clone showed up just once. J is TRBJ2-7 and V is TRBV30; D is perhaps TRBD1 (5 bases). Germline V gene lookup returns CDR1 GTSNPN and CDR2 SVGIG (reference sequence). The CDR3 extends over 13 amino acids. Trimming left V 2 bases short and J 1 base short, with 9 bases between. For the CDR3, the DNA is TGTGCCTGGAGTTCGGACACATCCTACGAGCAGTACTTC. This gives the protein CAWSSDTSYEQYF. The variable domain in full, completed from reference TRBV30 and TRBJ2-7, reads SQTIHQWPATLVQPVGSPLSLECTVEGTSNPNLYWYRQAAGRGLQLLFYSVGIGQISSEVPQNLSASRPQDRQFILSSKKLLLSDSGFYLCAWSSDTSYEQYFGPGTRLTVT.

This rearrangement joins TRBV11-2 to TRBJ1-5, with 8 bases fitting TRBD1. Trimming took 1 base from V and 2 from J; bases not matched to a gene: 4. The CDR3 totals 16 residues. Germline V lookup: CDR1 SGHAT, CDR2 FQNNGV. CDR3 sequence reads: CASSLGQGAGNQPQHF. The CDR3 bases are TGTGCCAGCAGCTTAGGCCAGGGGGCGGGCAATCAGCCCCAGCATTTT.

A single count supports this clone. The chain joins TRBV29-1 to TRBJ2-7, with 8 nucleotides matching TRBD1. This CDR3 spans 14 amino acids. J lost 4 bases, V lost 6 bases, and 11 bases had no gene match. Germline loops: CDR1 SQVTM, CDR2 ANQGSEA. This CDR3 is CSVASGTGSYEQYF. The CDR3 nucleotides are TGCAGCGTCGCATCCGGGACAGGATCTTACGAGCAGTACTTC.

V and J are TRBV24-1 and TRBJ1-5; tentatively, D is TRBD1 (5 bases). Trimming stripped 6 bases from V and 5 bases from J, with 22 bases between. The CDR3 is made up of 17 amino acids. CDR1 is KGHDR, CDR2 SFDVKD, per germline. The CDR3, as DNA: TGTGCCACCAGTCTTACATGTCAGGGAGGGGTTGATCAGCCCCAGCATTTT. The encoded protein is CATSLTCQGGVDQPQHF.

The V call is TRBV2, the J call TRBJ1-1, with 8 bases aligning to TRBD1. Looked up from germline, CDR1 is SNHLY and CDR2 is FYNNEI. The V and J ends lost 8 bases and 4 bases, in that order; junction bases with no gene match: 12. The length of the CDR3 is 15 residues. The CDR3 coding sequence is TGTGCCAGCTCCAGAGAGAACAGGGGGGGCACTGAAGCTTTCTTT. This gives the protein CASSRENRGGTEAFF.

The chain joins TRBV30 to TRBJ2-3, with 7 nucleotides matching TRBD1. The trim removed 0 bases at V and 6 bases at J, leaving 12 bases unmatched. CDR1 and CDR2 from the germline V gene are GTSNPN and SVGIG (reference sequence). CDR3 size: 16 residues. Here the CDR3 reads CAWSVRRTGPSDTQYF. The CDR3, as DNA: TGTGCCTGGAGTGTACGTCGGACAGGCCCTTCGGATACGCAGTATTTT.

About this clone itself: The sample contains more than one DNA sequence encoding this CDR3. The chain uses TRBV3-1 (or the pseudogene TRBV3-2) and TRBJ1-2, with TRBD1 matching over 8 bases. The CDR3 sequence is 15 residues long. Germline loops: CDR1 LGHDT, CDR2 YNNKEL (reference sequence). The V and J ends lost 4 bases and 0 bases, in that order; junction bases with no gene match: 4. For the CDR3, the DNA is TGTGCCAGCAGCCGGGGGACAGGCGCTAACTATGGCTACACCTTC. Protein product: CASSRGTGANYGYTF.